This T cell receptor (beta chain) was recorded in a study of CD8+ T cells in alopecia areata (dated by TCRdb to the late 2010s). For context, the study as a whole: Female C3H/HeJ recipients, about 6-11 weeks old, were grafted with skin from C3H/HeJ donors with spontaneous alopecia (roughly 6-13 months old). In both human patients and the C3H/HeJ mouse model, the study applied high-throughput TCRbeta sequencing to look at T cell clonal expansion in alopecia areata. Scalp tissue and sorted CD4+ and CD8+ peripheral blood T cells from patchy and totalis/universalis alopecia areata patients and from healthy controls were covered by human TCRbeta sequencing. Scalp clonality was compared among normal scalp (n=4), patchy alopecia areata scalp (n=8), and alopecia totalis/universalis scalp (n=8). RNA was obtained with the PAXgene miRNA kit for fixed scalp, the miRNeasy kit for PBMCs, and the RNeasy kit for mouse skin. immunoSEQ multiplex PCR using 35 Vbeta forward primers and 13 Jbeta reverse primers was used to amplify TCRbeta CDR3 regions. Findings and caveats that apply to the study as a whole: Compared with normal scalp, lesional scalp had higher clonality and more expanded CD8+ clones, particularly in alopecia totalis/universalis, a pattern that suggests antigenic drive. Unlike mouse skin, where gammadelta T cells dominate, normal human skin contains resident alphabeta T cells that get sequenced too, which complicates analysis of the scalp TCR repertoire. TCR sequences shared between patients were less clear than in mice, possibly partly because of HLA diversity in the patient population.

Library creation used the immunoSEQ multiplex PCR assay. RNA was extracted from all samples and reverse transcribed into cDNA as template for TCR sequencing. SuperScript III was used for first-strand cDNA synthesis, primed with a 2:1 mix of oligo-dT and random hexamers. A synthetic immune receptor repertoire was used to gauge amplification bias, and whatever bias remained was removed computationally. Sequencing of the libraries was done on Illumina HiSeq using 60 bp reads that spanned the CDR3 and were read from J toward V. In the source study's methods: After raw reads were preprocessed to remove errors, the CDR3 was defined following IMGT conventions as running from the conserved cysteine to phenylalanine. Clonality was calculated as 1 minus Shannon entropy normalized by log2 of the number of productive unique TCRs. Whether scalp clones were CD4 or CD8 was inferred by matching scalp TCRbeta sequences against CD4 and CD8 repertoires sorted from blood. Imported from immuneACCESS, the table was reduced by TCRdb to in-frame sequences with V and J called. These copies leave out some clones; in studies compared against another copy, an unresolved V gene accounts for under half, and the cause of the remainder is not known. V and J calls and clone size are copied from that table; D and trimming were computed from the DNA. This sample holds under 350,000 clones in total, without any singletons. The top ten constitute 1.2% of the sample.

Cells from mouse cutaneous lymph nodes were pooled, stained for CD4, CD8alpha, NKG2D, NKG2ACE and other markers, and then sorted on a BD Influx. Trimming takes 6 bases from V and 0 bases from J, and the germline ends sit 11 bases apart. The cysteine opens and the phenylalanine closes a CDR3 of 14 amino acids. The DNA shown is the part of the CDR3 that was read: 30 bases, in frame from base 1. For CDR1 and CDR2, the germline V gene lists NSHNY and SYGAGN. This clone was observed a handful of times. Its antigen specificity is not known. The gene names and germline sequences given are murine. The read falls 4 residues short of the CDR3 end, and the missing part is taken from the germline J gene.

What was sequenced was CD4+ T cells sorted from a lymph node. The chain was built from TRBV13-1 and TRBJ2-5; a tentative D call is TRBD1 (5 bases match). This TCR derives from a C3H/HeJ mouse with alopecia areata. Mice of this strain bear MHC haplotype H2-k. The CDR3 bases that were read are TGTGCCAGCACCCAGGGAGGAAACCAAGAC. This gives the protein CASTQGGNQD. The complete CDR3 reads CASTQGGNQDTQYF.